The clone carrying this TCR beta chain was seen a handful of times. This specimen belongs to a study of T cells in Graves' hyperthyroidism and ophthalmopathy. It was RNA transcripts that yielded the amplified TCR beta CDR3 regions. HTBI primers were the set used in a first-round RT-PCR of the TCR CDR3. From the multiplex PCR reads, TCRdb called clonotypes with MiXCR, one entry per CDR3 protein. The table lists fewer than 750,000 distinct CDR3 sequences, about 14% of them singletons. Germline V gene lookup returns CDR1 MNHEY and CDR2 SMNVEV (reference sequence). V was shortened by 6 bases and J by 6 bases, with 18 bases between the two germline ends. The CDR3 contains 15 residues.

The TCR sequence derives from a woman in her forties or fifties with Graves' ophthalmopathy. The chain joins TRBV27 to TRBJ1-5; D remains ambiguous. Sequencing was performed on blood. The CDR3 loop reads CASSLNTLEGQPQHF. CDR3 DNA: TGTGCCAGCAGCTTAAATACCCTTGAGGGTCAGCCCCAGCATTTT.